One sample yielded the 17 T cell receptor beta chains listed below, sequenced in a study of regulatory T cells in long-lasting Graves disease. Time point noted: persistent/refractory GD, antithyroid drugs over 5 years with positive TRAb. RNA isolated from PBMCs was used to make the TCR library. Construction of the TCR beta libraries employed iRepertoire HTBI primers in conjunction with Arm-PCR of CDR3 regions. TCRdb reprocessed the multiplex PCR reads with MiXCR, giving one entry per CDR3 protein. The sample holds over 650,000 distinct CDR3 sequences, approximately 31% seen once. Sequencing was performed on peripheral blood mononuclear cells (PBMCs), taken when the disease was refractory, from a patient treated with antithyroid drugs. All receptors derive from a female donor with Graves disease.

This clonotype was counted a few times. This may be a read error, as it is one base from a much larger clone. J is TRBJ1-2 and V is TRBV6-5; D unresolved. Germline V gene sequence: CDR1 MNHEY, CDR2 SVGAGI. CDR3 length equals 12 residues. V lost 2 bases and J lost 6, with 7 bases in between. CDR3 protein: CASSYKGNGYTF. Here the CDR3 DNA reads TGTGCCAGCAGTTACAAGGGAAATGGCTACACCTTC.

The table lists this clonotype with a few counts. This rearrangement joins TRBV30 to TRBJ2-5, with TRBD1 matching over 7 bases. This CDR3 region has 14 residues. V was clipped by 1 base and J by 4 bases; unmatched bases: 6. CDR1 and CDR2 from the germline V gene are GTSNPN and SVGIG (reference sequence). CDR3 bases: TGTGCCTGGAGTGCGGGGACAGAGGGAGAGACCCAGTACTTC. This sequence encodes CAWSAGTEGETQYF. Using reference TRBV30 and TRBJ2-5 for the parts outside the CDR3, the full variable domain is SQTIHQWPATLVQPVGSPLSLECTVEGTSNPNLYWYRQAAGRGLQLLFYSVGIGQISSEVPQNLSASRPQDRQFILSSKKLLLSDSGFYLCAWSAGTEGETQYFGPGTRLLVL.

The genes are TRBV19 and TRBJ2-7; D may correspond to TRBD1 or TRBD2 (5 bases each). V was trimmed by 5 bases and J by 6 bases, leaving 14 bases between them. CDR3 length equals 13 residues. The germline V gene encodes CDR1 LNHDA and CDR2 SQIVND (reference sequence). CDR3 loop: CASSPPGPSEQYF. The CDR3 DNA follows: TGTGCCAGTAGTCCCCCGGGGCCTTCCGAGCAGTACTTC.

This clonotype was found a few times. The chain joins TRBV30 to TRBJ1-5; no clear D gene. Trimming left V 1 base short and J 3 bases short, with 7 bases between. Per germline, CDR1 GTSNPN and CDR2 SVGIG (reference sequence). CDR3 size: 13 residues. Here the CDR3 DNA reads TGTGCCTGGAGTGCTGGCAACAATCAGCCCCAGCATTTT. It specifies CAWSAGNNQPQHF.

This clonotype was picked up many times. The CDR3 spells CASHRGGAGTEAFF. The CDR3 coding sequence is TGTGCCAGCCATAGGGGGGGGGCCGGCACTGAAGCTTTCTTT. The chain recombines TRBV2 with TRBJ1-1, with TRBD1 as a possible D gene (6 bases). Germline lookup yields CDR1 SNHLY and CDR2 FYNNEI. Trimming removed 8 bases from V and 4 bases from J, with 17 bases in between. This CDR3 spans 14 amino acids.

The CDR3 region has the DNA TGCAGTGCGCAGTCCAGCCGAGACCAGCCCCAGCATTTT. This gives the protein CSAQSSRDQPQHF. This chain joins TRBV20-1 and TRBJ1-5; D unresolved. Germline V CDR1 and CDR2: DFQATT, SNEGSKA (reference sequence). V lost 6 bases, J lost 7 bases, and 16 bases lay in between. The CDR3 has 13 residues.

This clonotype was counted at least ten times. The chain has TRBV12-3 or TRBV12-4 and TRBJ1-5; 7 bases align to TRBD1. The length of the CDR3 is 15 residues. Trimming took 1 base from V and 5 from J; bases not matched to a gene: 5. The CDR3 DNA reads TGTGCCAGCAGTTTAGTTGCAGGGGGGCATCAGCCCCAGCATTTT. Translation gives CASSLVAGGHQPQHF.

This clonotype occurred a few times. The V gene is TRBV10-3, the J gene TRBJ2-5, with 9 bases aligning to TRBD1. Germline assignment: CDR1 ENHRY and CDR2 SYGVKD. CDR3 length equals 13 residues. V shed 2 bases, J shed 5 bases, and the junction held 0 bases outside the gene matches. The DNA for the CDR3 is TGTGCCATCAGTGAGGGACAGGGGGAGACCCAGTACTTC. This sequence encodes CAISEGQGETQYF.

In its sample, this clonotype was seen a few times. The chain links TRBV3-1 to TRBJ2-7; D gene uncertain. V gave up 2 bases and J gave up 0 bases, with 8 bases separating them. Per the germline V gene, CDR1 is LGHDT and CDR2 is YNNKEL (reference sequence). CDR3 length: 14 residues. In DNA, the CDR3 is TGTGCCAGCAGCCAATATGAGAGCTCCTACGAGCAGTACTTC. Residues: CASSQYESSYEQYF.

V is TRBV29-1 and J is TRBJ2-2; 12 bases line up with TRBD2. The junction had 9 bases not matched to a gene; V was cut back by 7 bases and J by 0 bases. The CDR3 is 17 amino acids. Germline lookup yields CDR1 SQVTM and CDR2 ANQGSEA. The CDR3 here is CSADIGLAGSNTGELFF. In DNA, the CDR3 is TGCAGCGCTGACATCGGACTAGCGGGATCGAACACCGGGGAGCTGTTTTTT.

The V gene is TRBV7-9, the J gene TRBJ1-1; 8 nucleotides line up with TRBD1. Looked up from germline, CDR1 is SEHNR and CDR2 is FQNEAQ (reference sequence). This CDR3 has 16 amino acids. The V segment lost 5 bases and the J segment 1 base; nucleotides outside the gene matches: 9. The CDR3, as DNA: TGTGCCAGCAGCGGGACAGGCGATATGCCGAACACTGAAGCTTTCTTT. Translating it yields CASSGTGDMPNTEAFF.

This clonotype was counted many times. The chain uses TRBV2 and TRBJ1-2; D might be TRBD1 (5 bases). The germline V gene encodes CDR1 SNHLY and CDR2 FYNNEI. The length of the CDR3 is 15 residues. V was pared by 1 base and J by 3 bases, with 12 bases between. CDR3 residues: CASSEVGARDYGYTF. CDR3 DNA: TGTGCCAGCAGTGAAGTAGGGGCGCGGGACTATGGCTACACCTTC.

The rearrangement joins TRBV30 to TRBJ2-4; 7 nucleotides line up with TRBD1. With the DNA end fitting TRBJ1-2 better, the J assignment may be wrong. This CDR3 has 12 amino acids. In germline, CDR1 is GTSNPN, CDR2 SVGIG (reference sequence). CDR3 region: CAWTGGLGGYTF. In DNA form, the CDR3 reads TGTGCCTGGACAGGGGGACTCGGGGGCTACACCTTC.

This clonotype was seen a handful of times. The rearrangement joins TRBV20-1 to TRBJ1-5; D is uncertain. Trimming pared 1 base from V and 4 bases from J, leaving 8 bases between. This CDR3 is built from 13 residues. Germline CDR1 is DFQATT and CDR2 is SNEGSKA (reference sequence). CDR3 sequence: CSARVGLNQPQHF. The DNA of the CDR3 is TGCAGTGCTAGAGTAGGACTGAATCAGCCCCAGCATTTT.

About this clonotype itself: Just one base apart from a much larger clone, this may be a read error. The rearrangement links TRBV6-1 to TRBJ2-7; TRBD1 agrees at 10 bases. The germline CDR1 and CDR2 sequences are MNHNS and SASEGT. The junction had 12 bases not matched to a gene; V was cut back by 7 bases and J by 3 bases. The CDR3 is made up of 16 amino acids. The CDR3 region has the DNA TGTGCCAGCAATTCCAGTCCGGGACAGGGGAACTACGAGCAGTACTTC. Its translation: CASNSSPGQGNYEQYF.

The rearrangement joins TRBV6-2 or TRBV6-3 to TRBJ2-7; TRBD2 matches at 8 bases. The CDR3 totals 15 residues. The J segment lost 0 bases and the V segment lost 7 bases, leaving 8 bases of the junction unmatched. Germline V gene sequence: CDR1 MNHEY, CDR2 SVGEGT. CDR3 nucleotide sequence: TGTGCCAGCAATGTGCGGGAGGCCCGCTCCTACGAGCAGTACTTC. Protein: CASNVREARSYEQYF.

The V gene is TRBV27, the J gene TRBJ2-7; D is unresolved. The CDR3 extends over 14 amino acids. The V end was cut by 5 bases, the J end by 2 bases, with 13 bases between. CDR1 MNHEY and CDR2 SMNVEV come from the germline V gene (reference sequence). CDR3 nucleotide sequence: TGTGCCAGCAGTCCGGGTGTCGGCCCCTACGAGCAGTACTTC. It is translated as CASSPGVGPYEQYF.